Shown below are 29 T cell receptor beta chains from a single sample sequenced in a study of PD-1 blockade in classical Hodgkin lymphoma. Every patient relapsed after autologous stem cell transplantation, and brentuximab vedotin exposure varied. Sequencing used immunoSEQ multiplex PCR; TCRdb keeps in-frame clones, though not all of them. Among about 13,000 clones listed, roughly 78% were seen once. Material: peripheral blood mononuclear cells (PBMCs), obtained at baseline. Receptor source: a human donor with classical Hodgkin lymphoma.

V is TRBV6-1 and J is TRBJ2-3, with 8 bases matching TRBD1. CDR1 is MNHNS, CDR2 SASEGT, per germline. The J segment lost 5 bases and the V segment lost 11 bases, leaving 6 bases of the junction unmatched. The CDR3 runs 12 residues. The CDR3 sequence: CAGRTGKDTQYF. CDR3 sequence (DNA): TGTGCCGGCCGGACAGGGAAAGATACGCAGTATTTT.

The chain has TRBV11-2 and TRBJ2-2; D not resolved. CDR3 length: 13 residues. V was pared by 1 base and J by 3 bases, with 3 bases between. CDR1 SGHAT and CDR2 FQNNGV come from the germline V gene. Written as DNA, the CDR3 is TGTGCCAGCAGCTTAGCCTACACCGGGGAGCTGTTTTTT. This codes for CASSLAYTGELFF.

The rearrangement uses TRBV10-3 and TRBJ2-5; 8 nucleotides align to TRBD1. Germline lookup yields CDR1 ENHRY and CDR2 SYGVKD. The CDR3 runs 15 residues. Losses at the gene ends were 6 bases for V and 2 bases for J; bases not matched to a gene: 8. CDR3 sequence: CAIRETGARQETQYF. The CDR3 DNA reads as TGTGCCATCAGGGAGACAGGGGCAAGACAAGAGACCCAGTACTTC.

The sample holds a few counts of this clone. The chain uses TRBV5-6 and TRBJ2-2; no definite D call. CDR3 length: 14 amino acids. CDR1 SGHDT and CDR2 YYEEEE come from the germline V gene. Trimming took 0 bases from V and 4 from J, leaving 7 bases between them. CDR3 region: CASSLAHFTGELFF. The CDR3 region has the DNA TGTGCCAGCAGCTTGGCTCATTTCACCGGGGAGCTGTTTTTT.

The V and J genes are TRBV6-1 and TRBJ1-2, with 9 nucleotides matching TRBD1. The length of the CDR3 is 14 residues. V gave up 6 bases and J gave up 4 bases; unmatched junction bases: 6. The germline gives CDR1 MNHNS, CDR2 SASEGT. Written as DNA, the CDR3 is TGTGCCAGCAGAATACAGGGGGCAATCTATGGCTACACCTTC. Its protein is CASRIQGAIYGYTF.

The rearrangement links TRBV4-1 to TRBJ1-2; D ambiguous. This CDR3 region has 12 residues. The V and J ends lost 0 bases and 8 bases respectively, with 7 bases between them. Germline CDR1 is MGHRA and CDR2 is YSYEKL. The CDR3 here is CASSQDKGGYTF. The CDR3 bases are TGCGCCAGCAGCCAAGATAAGGGCGGCTACACCTTC.

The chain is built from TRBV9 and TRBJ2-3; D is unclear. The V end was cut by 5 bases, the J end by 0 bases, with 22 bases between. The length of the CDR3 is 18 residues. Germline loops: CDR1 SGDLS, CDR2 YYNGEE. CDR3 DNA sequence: TGTGCCAGCAGGGACCCGGCTCTCTTTCGGGTAAGCACAGATACGCAGTATTTT. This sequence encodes CASRDPALFRVSTDTQYF. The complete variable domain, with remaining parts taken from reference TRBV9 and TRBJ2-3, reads DSGVTQTPKHLITATGQRVTLRCSPRSGDLSVYWYQQSLDQGLQFLIQYYNGEERAKGNILERFSAQQFPDLHSELNLSSLELGDSALYFCASRDPALFRVSTDTQYFGPGTRLTVL.

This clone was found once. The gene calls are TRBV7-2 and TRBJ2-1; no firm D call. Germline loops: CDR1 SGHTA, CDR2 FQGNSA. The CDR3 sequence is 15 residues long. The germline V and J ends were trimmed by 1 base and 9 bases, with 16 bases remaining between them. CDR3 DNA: TGTGCCAGCAGCTTAGTAGACCTCGGGCCGGGTGAGCAGTTCTTC. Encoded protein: CASSLVDLGPGEQFF.

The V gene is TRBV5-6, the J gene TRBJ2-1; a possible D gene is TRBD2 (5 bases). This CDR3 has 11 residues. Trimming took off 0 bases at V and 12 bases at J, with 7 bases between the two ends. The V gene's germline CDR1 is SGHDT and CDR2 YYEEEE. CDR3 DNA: TGTGCCAGCAGCTTGGACAGCGGGCAGTTCTTC. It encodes CASSLDSGQFF.

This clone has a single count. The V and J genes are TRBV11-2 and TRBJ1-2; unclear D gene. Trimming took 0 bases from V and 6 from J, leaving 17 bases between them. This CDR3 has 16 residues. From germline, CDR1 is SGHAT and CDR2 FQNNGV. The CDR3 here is CASSLDLSWGEDGYTF. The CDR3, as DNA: TGTGCCAGCAGCTTAGATCTCAGCTGGGGTGAGGATGGCTACACCTTC.

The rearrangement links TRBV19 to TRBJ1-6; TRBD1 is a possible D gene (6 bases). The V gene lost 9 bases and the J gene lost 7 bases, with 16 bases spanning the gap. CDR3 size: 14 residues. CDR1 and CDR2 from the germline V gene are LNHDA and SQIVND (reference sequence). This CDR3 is CASRGQFPNSPLHF. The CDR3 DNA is TGTGCCAGCCGAGGACAGTTCCCCAATTCACCCCTCCACTTT.

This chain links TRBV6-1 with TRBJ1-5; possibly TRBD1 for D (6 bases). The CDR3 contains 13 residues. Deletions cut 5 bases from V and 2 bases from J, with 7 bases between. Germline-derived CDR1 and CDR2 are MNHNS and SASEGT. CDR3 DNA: TGTGCCAGCAGTCGACAGGGCAATCAGCCCCAGCATTTT. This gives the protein CASSRQGNQPQHF.

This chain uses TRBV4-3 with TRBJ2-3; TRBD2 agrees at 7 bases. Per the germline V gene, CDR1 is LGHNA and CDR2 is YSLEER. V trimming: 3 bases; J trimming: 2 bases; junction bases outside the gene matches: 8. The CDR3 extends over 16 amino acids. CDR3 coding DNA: TGCGCCAGCAGCCATGGGCTAGCGGACCCCACAGATACGCAGTATTTT. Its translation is CASSHGLADPTDTQYF.

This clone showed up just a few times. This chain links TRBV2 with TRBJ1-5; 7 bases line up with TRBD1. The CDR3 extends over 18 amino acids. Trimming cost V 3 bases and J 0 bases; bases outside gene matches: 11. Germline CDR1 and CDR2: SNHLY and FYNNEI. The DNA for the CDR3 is TGTGCCAGCAGTGAGGGCTTTCGGACAGGCTATAGCAATCAGCCCCAGCATTTT. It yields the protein CASSEGFRTGYSNQPQHF.

CDR3: CSVEASGSGELFF. DNA of the CDR3: TGCAGCGTTGAAGCTAGCGGGAGCGGGGAGCTGTTTTTT. The J gene is TRBJ2-2, the V gene TRBV29-1; 10 bases match TRBD2. The CDR3 loop spans 13 amino acids. Germline CDR1 SQVTM, CDR2 ANQGSEA. The V gene end was trimmed by 1 base and the J gene end by 7 bases; junction bases not matched to a gene: 0.

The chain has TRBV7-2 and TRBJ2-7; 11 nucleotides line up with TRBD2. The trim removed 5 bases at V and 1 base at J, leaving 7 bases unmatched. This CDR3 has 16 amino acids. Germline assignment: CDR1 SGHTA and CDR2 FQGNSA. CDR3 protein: CASSIQGLAESYEQYV. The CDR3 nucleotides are TGTGCCAGCAGCATACAGGGACTAGCGGAATCCTACGAGCAGTACGTC.

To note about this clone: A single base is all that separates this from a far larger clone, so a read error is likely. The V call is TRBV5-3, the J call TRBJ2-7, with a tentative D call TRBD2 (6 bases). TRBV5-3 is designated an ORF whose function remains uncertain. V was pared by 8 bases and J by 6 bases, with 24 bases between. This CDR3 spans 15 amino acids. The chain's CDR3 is CASSQDVTSPIEQYF. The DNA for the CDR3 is TGTGCCAGCAGCCAAGACGTCACTAGCCCTATCGAGCAGTACTTC.

The CDR3 DNA follows: TGTGCCAGTAGTATCACCCCTGAAAAACTGTTTTTT. This codes for CASSITPEKLFF. J is TRBJ1-4 and V is TRBV19, with no clear D. In germline, CDR1 is LNHDA, CDR2 SQIVND (reference sequence). The V gene lost 3 bases and the J gene lost 7 bases, with 6 bases spanning the gap. The length of the CDR3 is 12 residues.

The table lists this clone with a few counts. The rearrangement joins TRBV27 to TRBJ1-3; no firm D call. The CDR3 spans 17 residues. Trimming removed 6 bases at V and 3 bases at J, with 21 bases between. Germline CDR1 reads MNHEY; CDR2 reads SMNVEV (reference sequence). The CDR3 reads CASSHHLRQAYGNTIYF. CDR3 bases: TGTGCCAGCAGCCACCACTTGAGGCAGGCTTATGGAAACACCATATATTTT.

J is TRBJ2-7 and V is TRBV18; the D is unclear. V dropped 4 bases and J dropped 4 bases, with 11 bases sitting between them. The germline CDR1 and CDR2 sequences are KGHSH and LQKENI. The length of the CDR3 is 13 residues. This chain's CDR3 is CASSRNGEYEQYV. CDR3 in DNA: TGTGCCAGCTCACGAAACGGAGAGTACGAGCAGTACGTC.

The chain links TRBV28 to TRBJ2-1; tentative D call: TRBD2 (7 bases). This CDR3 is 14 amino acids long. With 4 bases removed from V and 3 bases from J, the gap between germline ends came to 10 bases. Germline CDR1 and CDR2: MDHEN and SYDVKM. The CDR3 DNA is TGTGCCAGCAGTTCCGGGGGGCTCTACAATGAGCAGTTCTTC. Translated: CASSSGGLYNEQFF.

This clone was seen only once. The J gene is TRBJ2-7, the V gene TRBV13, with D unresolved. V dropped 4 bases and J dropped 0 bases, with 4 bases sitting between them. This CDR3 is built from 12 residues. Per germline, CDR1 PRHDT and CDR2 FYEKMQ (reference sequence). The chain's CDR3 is CASSYYSYEQYV. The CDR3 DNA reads TGTGCCAGCAGCTATTACTCCTACGAGCAGTACGTC.

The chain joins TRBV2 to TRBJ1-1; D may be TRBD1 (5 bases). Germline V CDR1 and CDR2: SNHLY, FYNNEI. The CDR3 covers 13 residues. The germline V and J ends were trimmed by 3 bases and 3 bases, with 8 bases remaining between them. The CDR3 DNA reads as TGTGCCAGCAGTGAGGGGGTGTACACTGAAGCTTTCTTT. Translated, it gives CASSEGVYTEAFF.

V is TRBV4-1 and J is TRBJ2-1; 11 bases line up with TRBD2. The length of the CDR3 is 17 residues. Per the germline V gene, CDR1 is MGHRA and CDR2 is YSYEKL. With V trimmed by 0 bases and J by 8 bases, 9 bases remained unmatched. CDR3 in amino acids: CASSQEPLTSGAYEQFF. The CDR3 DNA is TGCGCCAGCAGCCAAGAGCCCTTGACTAGCGGGGCGTATGAGCAGTTCTTC.

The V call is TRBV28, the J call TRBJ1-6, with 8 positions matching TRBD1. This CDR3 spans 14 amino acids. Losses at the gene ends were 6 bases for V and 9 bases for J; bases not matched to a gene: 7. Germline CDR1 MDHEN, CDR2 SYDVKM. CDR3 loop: CASRIQGGGSPLHF. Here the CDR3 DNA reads TGTGCCAGCAGAATACAGGGGGGAGGTTCACCCCTCCACTTT.

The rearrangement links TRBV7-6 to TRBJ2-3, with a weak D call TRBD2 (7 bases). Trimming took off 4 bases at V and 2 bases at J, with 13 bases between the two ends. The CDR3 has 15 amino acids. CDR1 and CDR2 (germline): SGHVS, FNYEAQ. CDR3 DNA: TGTGCCAGCAGCTCCCGGGGGGCCAACACAGATACGCAGTATTTT. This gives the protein CASSSRGANTDTQYF.

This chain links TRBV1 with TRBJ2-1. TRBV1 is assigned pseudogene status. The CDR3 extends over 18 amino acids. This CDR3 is CTSSQVHRGVTGGNEQFF. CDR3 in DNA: TGCACCAGCAGCCAAGTGCATAGGGGGGTTACTGGGGGCAATGAGCAGTTCTTC.

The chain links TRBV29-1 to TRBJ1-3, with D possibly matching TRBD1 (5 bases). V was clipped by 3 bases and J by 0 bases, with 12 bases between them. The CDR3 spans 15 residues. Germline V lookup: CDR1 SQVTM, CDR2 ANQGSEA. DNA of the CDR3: TGCAGCGTTGAGGGACCGTCGAGCTCTGGAAACACCATATATTTT. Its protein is CSVEGPSSSGNTIYF.

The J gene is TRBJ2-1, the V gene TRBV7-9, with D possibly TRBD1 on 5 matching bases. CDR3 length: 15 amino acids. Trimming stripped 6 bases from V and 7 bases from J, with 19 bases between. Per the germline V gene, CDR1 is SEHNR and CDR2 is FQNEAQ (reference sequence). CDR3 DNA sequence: TGTGCCAGCAGGTTACAGAAGCAGGGATTTAATGAGCAGTTCTTC. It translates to CASRLQKQGFNEQFF.